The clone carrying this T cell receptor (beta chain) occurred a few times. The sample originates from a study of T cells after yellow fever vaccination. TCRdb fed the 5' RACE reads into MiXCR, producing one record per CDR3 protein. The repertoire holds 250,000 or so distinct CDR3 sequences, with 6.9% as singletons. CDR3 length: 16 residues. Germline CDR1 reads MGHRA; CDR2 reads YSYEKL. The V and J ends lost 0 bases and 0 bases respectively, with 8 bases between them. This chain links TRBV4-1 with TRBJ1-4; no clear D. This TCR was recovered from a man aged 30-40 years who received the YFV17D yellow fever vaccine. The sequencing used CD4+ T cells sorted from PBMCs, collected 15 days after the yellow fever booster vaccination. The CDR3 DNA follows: TGCGCCAGCAGCCAAGAGGAGATTGCAACTAATGAAAAACTGTTTTTT. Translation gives CASSQEEIATNEKLFF.